The 7 T cell receptor beta chains presented below share a single source sample, sequenced in a study of T cells in Graves' hyperthyroidism and ophthalmopathy. What was amplified from RNA transcripts were TCR beta CDR3 regions. TCR CDR3 regions were first amplified by RT-PCR with HTBI primers. MiXCR, run by TCRdb on the multiplex PCR reads, gives a single entry per CDR3 protein. The data contain approximately 590,000 distinct CDR3 sequences, approximately 14% of them seen just once; the ten biggest clones take up under 7.5%. Sequencing was done on a sample of blood. The receptors here all came from a woman in her 30s with Graves' hyperthyroidism.

In the case of this clonotype: An end of the junction does not agree with germline; a read error may underlie this. This chain connects TRBV29-1 to TRBJ1-3; tentative D call: TRBD1 (6 bases). CDR3 length: 12 amino acids. CDR1 is SQVTM and CDR2 is ANQGSEA in the germline V gene. CDR3 sequence: CSVEGGRNTIYF. The CDR3, as DNA: TGCAGCGTCGAAGGGGGTAGAAACACCATATATTTT.

V is TRBV20-1 and J is TRBJ1-2; D perhaps matches TRBD1 (5 bases). Trimming removed 0 bases at V and 2 bases at J, with 10 bases between. The CDR3 is 14 residues long. Germline CDR1 DFQATT, CDR2 SNEGSKA (reference sequence). This CDR3 is CSARDGQGNYGYTF. The CDR3, as DNA: TGCAGTGCTAGAGATGGCCAGGGCAACTATGGCTACACCTTC.

This clonotype was seen at least ten times. V gene TRBV29-1 combines with J gene TRBJ1-2, with 7 bases identical to TRBD1. The V gene's germline CDR1 is SQVTM and CDR2 ANQGSEA. The V segment lost 4 bases and the J segment 5 bases; nucleotides outside the gene matches: 10. The CDR3 covers 14 residues. The CDR3 sequence is CSVVGMTGQYGYTF. In DNA form, the CDR3 reads TGCAGCGTTGTGGGAATGACAGGGCAATATGGCTACACCTTC.

In this sample, this clonotype turned up a few times. The chain recombines TRBV7-8 with TRBJ2-2, with TRBD1 identical over 7 bases. Germline V gene data show CDR1 as SGHVS and CDR2 as FQNEAQ. The CDR3 runs to 17 residues. The trim removed 2 bases at V and 0 bases at J, leaving 6 bases unmatched. CDR3 bases: TGTGCCAGCAGCTTAAGCTCCGGGACAGCGAACACCGGGGAGCTGTTTTTT. Translated: CASSLSSGTANTGELFF. Together with reference TRBV7-8 and TRBJ2-2, the CDR3 gives the full variable domain: GAGVSQSPRYKVAKRGQDVALRCDPISGHVSLFWYQQALGQGPEFLTYFQNEAQLDKSGLPSDRFFAERPEGSVSTLKIQRTQQEDSAVYLCASSLSSGTANTGELFFGEGSRLTVL.

The table lists this clonotype with a few counts. The rearrangement links TRBV4-1 to TRBJ2-3, with D possibly being TRBD2 (5 bases). V was cut by 1 base and J by 0 bases, with 14 bases left in between. Per germline, CDR1 MGHRA and CDR2 YSYEKL. CDR3 length equals 17 residues. The CDR3 loop reads CASSQVWARTSTDTQYF. CDR3 DNA: TGCGCCAGCAGCCAAGTTTGGGCGAGGACTAGCACAGATACGCAGTATTTT.

At least ten counts were recorded for this clonotype. This chain connects TRBV7-9 to TRBJ2-7, with TRBD1 as a possible D gene (6 bases). The CDR3 is made up of 12 amino acids. CDR1 and CDR2 from the germline V gene are SEHNR and FQNEAQ (reference sequence). Trimming took off 5 bases at V and 6 bases at J, with 11 bases between the two ends. The CDR3 DNA follows: TGTGCCAGCAGCCCGGACAGTCCCGAGCAGTACTTC. Protein: CASSPDSPEQYF.

This clonotype has a count of ten or more. The chain combines TRBV11-2 with TRBJ2-1; no definite D call. CDR3 size: 13 residues. Looked up from germline, CDR1 is SGHAT and CDR2 is FQNNGV. V was shortened by 0 bases and J by 6 bases, with 6 bases between the two germline ends. CDR3 nucleotides: TGTGCCAGCAGCTTAGACCGGCTCAATGAGCAGTTCTTC. Protein: CASSLDRLNEQFF.